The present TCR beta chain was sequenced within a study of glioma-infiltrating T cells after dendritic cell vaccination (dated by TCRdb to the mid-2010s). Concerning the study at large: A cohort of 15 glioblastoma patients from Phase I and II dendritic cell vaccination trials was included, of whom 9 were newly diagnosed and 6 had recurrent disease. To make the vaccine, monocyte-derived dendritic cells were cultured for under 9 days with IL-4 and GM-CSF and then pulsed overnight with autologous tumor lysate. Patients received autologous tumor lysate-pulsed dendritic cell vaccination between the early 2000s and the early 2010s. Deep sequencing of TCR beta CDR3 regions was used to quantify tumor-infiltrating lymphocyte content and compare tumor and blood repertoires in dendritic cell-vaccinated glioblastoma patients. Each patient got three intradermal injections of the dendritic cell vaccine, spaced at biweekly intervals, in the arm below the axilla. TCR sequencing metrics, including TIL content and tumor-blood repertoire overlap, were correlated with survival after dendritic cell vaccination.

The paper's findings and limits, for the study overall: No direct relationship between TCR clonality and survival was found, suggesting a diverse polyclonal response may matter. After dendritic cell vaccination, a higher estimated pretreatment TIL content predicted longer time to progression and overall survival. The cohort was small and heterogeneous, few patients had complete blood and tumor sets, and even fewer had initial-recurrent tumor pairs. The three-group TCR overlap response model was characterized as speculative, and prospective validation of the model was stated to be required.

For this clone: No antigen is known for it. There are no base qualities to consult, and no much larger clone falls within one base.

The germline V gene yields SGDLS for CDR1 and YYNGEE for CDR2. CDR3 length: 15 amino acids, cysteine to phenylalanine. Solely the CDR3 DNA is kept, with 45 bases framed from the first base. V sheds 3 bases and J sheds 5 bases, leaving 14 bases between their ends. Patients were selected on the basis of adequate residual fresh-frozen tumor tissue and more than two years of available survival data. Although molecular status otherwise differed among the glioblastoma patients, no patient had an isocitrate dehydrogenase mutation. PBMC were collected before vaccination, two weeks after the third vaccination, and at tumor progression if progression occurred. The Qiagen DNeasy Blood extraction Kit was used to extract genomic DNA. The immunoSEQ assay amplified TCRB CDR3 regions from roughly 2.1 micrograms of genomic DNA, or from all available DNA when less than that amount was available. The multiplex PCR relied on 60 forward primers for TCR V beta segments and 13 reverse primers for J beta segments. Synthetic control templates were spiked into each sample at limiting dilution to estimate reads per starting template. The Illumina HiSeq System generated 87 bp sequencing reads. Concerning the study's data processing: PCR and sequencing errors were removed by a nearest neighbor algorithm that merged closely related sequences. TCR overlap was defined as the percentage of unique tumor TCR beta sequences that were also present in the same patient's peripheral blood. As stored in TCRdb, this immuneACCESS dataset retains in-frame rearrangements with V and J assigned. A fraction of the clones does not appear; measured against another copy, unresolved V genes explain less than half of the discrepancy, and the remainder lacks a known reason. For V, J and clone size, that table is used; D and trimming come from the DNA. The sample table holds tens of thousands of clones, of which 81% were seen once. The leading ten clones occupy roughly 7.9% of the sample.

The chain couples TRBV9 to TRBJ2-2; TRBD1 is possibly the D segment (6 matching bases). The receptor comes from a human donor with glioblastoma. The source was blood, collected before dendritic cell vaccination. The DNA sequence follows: TGTGCCAGCAGCGGAGGACAGCTCCCGACCGGGGAGCTGTTTTTT. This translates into CASSGGQLPTGELFF.